This T cell receptor beta chain stems from a study of beta chain features in type 1 diabetes. Study-wide findings and caveats: Within patients, naive, central memory and Treg TCRB repertoires seemed more similar than within healthy donors. Shorter TCRB CDR3s, moderately but significantly so, were found in Type 1 diabetes patients in all four CD4+ subsets.

The CDR3 contains 13 residues. Germline assignment: CDR1 SEHNR and CDR2 FQNEAQ (reference sequence). The V and J ends lost 1 base and 4 bases respectively, with 5 bases between them. This clone turned up a few times. Antigen: not known. Expressed TCRB transcripts were sequenced because the isolated RNA had all been reverse transcribed beforehand. TCRdb keeps only in-frame clones here, not all; method: immunoSEQ multiplex PCR. This sample has 900,000 or so clones, with 15% to 20% found just once. The genes are TRBV7-9 and TRBJ1-3; D unclear. Sequencing was carried out using naive CD4+ T cells from blood. This clonotype was sampled from a young woman in good health. The CDR3 region is CASSLGLGNTIYF. For the CDR3, the DNA is TGTGCCAGCAGCTTAGGCCTCGGAAACACCATATATTTT.